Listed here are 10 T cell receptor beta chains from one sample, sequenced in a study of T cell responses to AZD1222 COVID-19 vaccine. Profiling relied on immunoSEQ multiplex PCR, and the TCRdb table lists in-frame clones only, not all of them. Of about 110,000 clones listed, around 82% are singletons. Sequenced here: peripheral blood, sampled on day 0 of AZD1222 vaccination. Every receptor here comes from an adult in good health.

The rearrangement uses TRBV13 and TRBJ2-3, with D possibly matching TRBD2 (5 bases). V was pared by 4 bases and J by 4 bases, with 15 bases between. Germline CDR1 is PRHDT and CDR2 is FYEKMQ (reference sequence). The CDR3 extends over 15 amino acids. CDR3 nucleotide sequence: TGTGCCAGCAGCTCACCCCGATGGGGAGCAGATACGCAGTATTTT. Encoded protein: CASSSPRWGADTQYF.

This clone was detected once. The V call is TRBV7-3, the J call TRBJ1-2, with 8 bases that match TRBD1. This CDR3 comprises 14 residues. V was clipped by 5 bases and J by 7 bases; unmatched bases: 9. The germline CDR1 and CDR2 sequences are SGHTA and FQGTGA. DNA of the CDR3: TGTGCCAGCAGCGCCTCTGCAGGGGGCCTTGGCTACACCTTC. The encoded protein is CASSASAGGLGYTF.

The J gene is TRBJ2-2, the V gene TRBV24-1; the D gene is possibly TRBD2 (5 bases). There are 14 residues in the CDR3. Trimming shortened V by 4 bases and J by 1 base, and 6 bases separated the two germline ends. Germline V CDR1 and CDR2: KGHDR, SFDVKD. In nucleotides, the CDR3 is TGTGCCACCAGTGAGGGGAGGAACACCGGGGAGCTGTTTTTT. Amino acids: CATSEGRNTGELFF.

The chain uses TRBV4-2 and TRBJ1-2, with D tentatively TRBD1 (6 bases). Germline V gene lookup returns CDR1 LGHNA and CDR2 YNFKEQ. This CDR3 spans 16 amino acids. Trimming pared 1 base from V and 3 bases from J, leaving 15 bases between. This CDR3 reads CASSQVGGGGDYGYTF. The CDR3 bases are TGTGCCAGCAGCCAAGTCGGGGGCGGAGGGGACTATGGCTACACCTTC.

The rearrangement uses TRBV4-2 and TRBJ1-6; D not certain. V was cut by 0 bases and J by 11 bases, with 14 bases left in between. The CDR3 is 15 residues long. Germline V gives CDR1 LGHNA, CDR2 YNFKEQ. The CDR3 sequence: CASSQEDASAAPLHF. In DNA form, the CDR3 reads TGTGCCAGCAGCCAAGAGGACGCCTCAGCCGCACCCCTCCACTTT.

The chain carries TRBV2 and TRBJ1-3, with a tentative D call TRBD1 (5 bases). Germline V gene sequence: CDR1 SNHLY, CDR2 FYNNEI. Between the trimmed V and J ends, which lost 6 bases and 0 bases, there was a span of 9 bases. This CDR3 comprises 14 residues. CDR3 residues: CASRFRDSGNTIYF. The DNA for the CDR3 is TGTGCCAGCAGGTTCAGGGACTCTGGAAACACCATATATTTT.

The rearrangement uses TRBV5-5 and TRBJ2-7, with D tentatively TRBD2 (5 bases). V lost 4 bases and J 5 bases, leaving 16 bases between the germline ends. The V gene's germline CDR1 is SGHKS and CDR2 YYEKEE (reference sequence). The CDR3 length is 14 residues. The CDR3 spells CASSLTFVEDEQYF. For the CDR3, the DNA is TGTGCCAGCAGCCTGACGTTTGTGGAGGACGAGCAGTACTTC.

The CDR3 region has the DNA TGTGCCAGCAGCTTAGGCGGCTTTTCCTCTAATGAAAAACTGTTTTTT. Translation: CASSLGGFSSNEKLFF. The rearrangement uses TRBV7-2 and TRBJ1-4; unclear D gene. Trimming took 1 base from V and 3 from J, leaving 12 bases between them. This CDR3 is 16 amino acids long. Per germline, CDR1 SGHTA and CDR2 FQGNSA.

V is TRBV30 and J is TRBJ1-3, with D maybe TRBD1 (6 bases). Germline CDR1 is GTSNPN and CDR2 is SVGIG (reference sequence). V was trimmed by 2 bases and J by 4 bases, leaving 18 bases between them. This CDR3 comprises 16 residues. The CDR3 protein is CAWSSSRDTLGNTIYF. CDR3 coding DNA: TGTGCCTGGAGTTCGTCTCGGGACACCCTAGGAAACACCATATATTTT.

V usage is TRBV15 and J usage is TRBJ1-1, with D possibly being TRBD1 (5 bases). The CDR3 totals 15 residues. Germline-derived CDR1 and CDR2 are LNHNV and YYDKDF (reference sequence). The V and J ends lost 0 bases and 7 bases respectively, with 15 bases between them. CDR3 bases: TGTGCCACCAGCAGAGATCCCCGCCAGGGAGGTGAAGCTTTCTTT. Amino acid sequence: CATSRDPRQGGEAFF. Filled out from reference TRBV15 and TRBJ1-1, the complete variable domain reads DAMVIQNPRYQVTQFGKPVTLSCSQTLNHNVMYWYQQKSSQAPKLLFHYYDKDFNNEADTPDNFQSRRPNTSFCFLDIRSPGLGDTAMYLCATSRDPRQGGEAFFGQGTRLTVV.